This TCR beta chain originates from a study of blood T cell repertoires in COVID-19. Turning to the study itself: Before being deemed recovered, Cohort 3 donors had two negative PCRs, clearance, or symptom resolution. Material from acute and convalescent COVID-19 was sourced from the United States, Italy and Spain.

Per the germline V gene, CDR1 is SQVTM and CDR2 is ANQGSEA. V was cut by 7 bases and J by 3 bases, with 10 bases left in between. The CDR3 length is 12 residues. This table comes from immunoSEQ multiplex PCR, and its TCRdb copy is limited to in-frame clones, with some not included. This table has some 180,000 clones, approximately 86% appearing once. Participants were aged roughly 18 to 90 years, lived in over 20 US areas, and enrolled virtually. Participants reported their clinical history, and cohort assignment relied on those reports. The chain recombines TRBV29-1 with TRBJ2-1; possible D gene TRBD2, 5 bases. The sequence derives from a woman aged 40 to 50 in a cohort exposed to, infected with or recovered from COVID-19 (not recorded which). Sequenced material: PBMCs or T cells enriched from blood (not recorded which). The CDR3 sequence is CSAGRDYNEQFF. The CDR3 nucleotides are TGCAGCGCCGGTCGGGACTACAATGAGCAGTTCTTC.